Listed below are T cell receptor beta chains from one sample, sequenced in a study of blood T cell repertoires in COVID-19. Profiling relied on immunoSEQ multiplex PCR, and the TCRdb table lists in-frame clones only, not all of them. The data hold 300,000 to 450,000 clones, with more than 70% observed a single time. The material sequenced was peripheral blood. Every receptor here comes from a woman aged 60-70 years with COVID-19, enrolled during active disease. Both conserved end residues are part of each CDR3. The order of the fields is V gene, CDR3 protein.

TRBV3-1/TRBV3-2	CASSQDPPRTGAHEKLFF
TRBV2	CASLSAWNTGELFF
TRBV3-1/TRBV3-2	CASSQGGVDTIYF
TRBV2	CASSGDSRSGNTIYF
TRBV5-1	CASSMASGTYEQYF
TRBV12-3/TRBV12-4	CASSQGRPQHF
TRBV5-1	CASSRLGTENTEAFF
TRBV3-1/TRBV3-2	CASSQPGFYEQYF
TRBV29-1	CSGLPGQGLNTEAFF
TRBV18	CASSLTGANSPLHF
TRBV7-2	CASSLGRRGGNQPQHF
TRBV15	CATSRDPPGAIGYTF
TRBV7-9	CASSLSGGTEAFF
TRBV9	CASSVALYGVIEAFF
TRBV7-9	CASSSSVGTSFYEQYF
TRBV10-1	CASSEALSSYNSPLHF
TRBV5-1	CASSLSESSYNSPLHF
TRBV5-6	CASSLVGRGLYNEQFF
TRBV2	CASSDGGTGTGPWDTEAFF
TRBV7-9	CAAYHRGHNEQFF
TRBV6-1	CASSLDRTGNYGYTF
TRBV4-2	CASSQDAAGVTGTQYF
TRBV6-6	CASSRQGAIDEQYF
TRBV7-9	CASSLGQGNEKLFF
TRBV5-1	CASSRDRGAYEQYF
TRBV19	CASTLSWADEQFF
TRBV12-5	CASGLALRTRRDNEQFF
TRBV4-2	CASSSFNQPQHF
TRBV4-1	CASSLDPDQPQHF
TRBV7-6	CASSLPLDTQYF
TRBV30	CAWDRDNSPLHF
TRBV6-6	CASSSWGGRGTEAFF
TRBV5-1	CASSAGTVGGEKLFF
TRBV5-8	CASSLQGAREKLFF
TRBV15	CATSTAGRYSNQPQHF
TRBV6-5	CASRNPGTATYEQYF
TRBV5-8	CASSAGFVGDTEAFF
TRBV10-3	CAISPRDRVGETQYF
TRBV7-9	CASSSTGSIAGANVLTF
TRBV19	CATFLNTEAFF